Following are 23 T cell receptor beta chains from one sample sequenced in a study of shared clonotypes between healthy human individuals. The method was immunoSEQ multiplex PCR; TCRdb's version includes in-frame clones alone and lacks a portion of them. Seen here are approximately 500,000 clones, about 84% observed once, and the top ten hold 12%. The sample consisted of PBMCs. All receptors come from a woman in her thirties or forties in good health. Some clones in this sample may be carry-over from other donors' samples.

In the case of this clone: This could be a read error, since a much larger clone is one nucleotide away. The chain recombines TRBV4-1 with TRBJ2-7; 9 bases match TRBD1. Germline V gene sequence: CDR1 MGHRA, CDR2 YSYEKL. The CDR3 is made up of 15 amino acids. J lost 5 bases, V lost 4 bases, and 9 bases had no gene match. Here the CDR3 reads CASSLRGTGKNEQYF. CDR3 in DNA: TGCGCCAGCAGCCTCCGCGGGACAGGGAAGAACGAGCAGTACTTC.

This chain joins TRBV28 and TRBJ2-7, with D possibly matching TRBD2 (5 bases). Germline assignment: CDR1 MDHEN and CDR2 SYDVKM. This CDR3 is 14 amino acids long. V lost 3 bases to trimming and J lost 6 bases, with 15 bases between them. The CDR3 DNA reads TGTGCCAGCAGTTTGCCACGACGGGGTAGCGAGCAGTACTTC. Its protein product is CASSLPRRGSEQYF.

The sample holds one count of this clone. The chain carries TRBV28 and TRBJ1-4; 12 bases line up with TRBD1. V lost 7 bases and J lost 1; bases outside the gene matches: 4. Germline-derived CDR1 and CDR2 are MDHEN and SYDVKM. CDR3 length equals 16 residues. CDR3 protein: CASKGTGGVTNEKLFF. As DNA, the CDR3 is TGTGCCAGCAAAGGGACAGGGGGCGTAACTAATGAAAAACTGTTTTTT.

V gene TRBV14 combines with J gene TRBJ2-5, with D perhaps matching TRBD2 (5 bases). The CDR3 spans 14 residues. Germline V gene lookup returns CDR1 SGHDN and CDR2 FVKESK. V was clipped by 0 bases and J by 14 bases, with 19 bases between them. CDR3 in DNA: TGTGCCAGCAGCCAAGACAGGCAGAACCTCCGGGGATACTTC. Amino acids: CASSQDRQNLRGYF.

The rearrangement links TRBV7-9 to TRBJ1-1; TRBD1 agrees at 7 bases. CDR1 SEHNR and CDR2 FQNEAQ come from the germline V gene (reference sequence). Losses at the gene ends were 4 bases for V and 7 bases for J; bases not matched to a gene: 18. The CDR3 is 17 residues long. CDR3 sequence reads: CASSSTLYTRGKGEAFF. CDR3 nucleotides: TGTGCCAGCAGCTCTACCCTATACACCAGGGGGAAGGGTGAAGCTTTCTTT.

This clone was recorded once. This chain links TRBV7-9 with TRBJ2-7, with D possibly being TRBD1 (6 bases). The V and J ends lost 5 bases and 7 bases respectively, with 15 bases between them. Per germline, CDR1 SEHNR and CDR2 FQNEAQ (reference sequence). The CDR3 has 13 residues. The CDR3 here is CASSATGTGEQYF. The CDR3 DNA follows: TGTGCCAGCAGCGCCACAGGGACGGGAGAGCAGTACTTC.

V and J are TRBV7-8 and TRBJ2-2, with TRBD2 identical over 9 bases. This CDR3 has 16 amino acids. The junction had 6 bases not matched to a gene; V was cut back by 1 base and J by 6 bases. Germline-derived CDR1 and CDR2 are SGHVS and FQNEAQ. CDR3 loop: CASSLERLAVPGELFF. CDR3 coding DNA: TGTGCCAGCAGCTTAGAACGACTAGCGGTCCCCGGGGAGCTGTTTTTT.

V is TRBV7-8 and J is TRBJ2-3; 11 nucleotides agree with TRBD2. Germline-derived CDR1 and CDR2 are SGHVS and FQNEAQ. This CDR3 has 16 amino acids. Losses at the gene ends were 5 bases for V and 3 bases for J; bases not matched to a gene: 7. CDR3 loop: CASSPLAGGSTDTQYF. CDR3 DNA: TGTGCCAGCAGCCCCCTAGCGGGAGGATCGACAGATACGCAGTATTTT.

The rearrangement uses TRBV7-8 and TRBJ2-3; TRBD2 matches at 8 bases. In germline, CDR1 is SGHVS, CDR2 FQNEAQ. This CDR3 spans 17 amino acids. The V and J ends lost 5 bases and 7 bases, in that order; junction bases with no gene match: 17. DNA of the CDR3: TGTGCCAGCAGCCCCGAAGGGGCGCGGGAGGCGGTTAATACGCAGTATTTT. Translation: CASSPEGAREAVNTQYF.

The chain uses TRBV4-3 and TRBJ2-3; 9 bases agree with TRBD2. CDR3 size: 16 residues. Losses at the gene ends were 0 bases for V and 4 bases for J; bases not matched to a gene: 5. The germline V gene encodes CDR1 LGHNA and CDR2 YSLEER. The chain's CDR3 is CASSQDLAGGPDTQYF. In nucleotides, the CDR3 is TGCGCCAGCAGCCAAGATCTTGCGGGAGGGCCAGATACGCAGTATTTT.

This clone came up once. V gene TRBV5-1 combines with J gene TRBJ1-2; maybe TRBD1 (5 bases). Germline CDR1 and CDR2: SGHRS and YFSETQ. The CDR3 totals 14 residues. V was cut by 0 bases and J by 8 bases, with 14 bases left in between. The CDR3 here is CASSLEGEVGGYTF. The CDR3 bases are TGCGCCAGCAGCTTGGAAGGGGAAGTAGGAGGCTACACCTTC.

This clone came up a few times. This chain joins TRBV29-1 and TRBJ1-1; D not resolved. Germline values: CDR1 SQVTM, CDR2 ANQGSEA. This CDR3 contains 13 residues. The V gene lost 1 base and the J gene lost 2 bases, with 8 bases spanning the gap. CDR3 protein: CSVEGAGNTEAFF. As DNA, the CDR3 is TGCAGCGTTGAAGGCGCGGGTAACACTGAAGCTTTCTTT.

The J gene is TRBJ2-7, the V gene TRBV7-8; D remains unclear. The germline gives CDR1 SGHVS, CDR2 FQNEAQ. Trimming stripped 2 bases from V and 7 bases from J, with 18 bases between. The CDR3 contains 15 residues. DNA of the CDR3: TGTGCCAGCAGCTTATTAACGGAGATCCTGGGGGAGCAGTACTTC. This sequence encodes CASSLLTEILGEQYF.

The chain links TRBV28 to TRBJ2-5; D could derive from TRBD1 or TRBD2 (5 bases each). Germline loops: CDR1 MDHEN, CDR2 SYDVKM. Deletions cut 4 bases from V and 2 bases from J, with 5 bases between. The CDR3 has 12 amino acids. CDR3 sequence: CASSWGQETQYF. For the CDR3, the DNA is TGTGCCAGCAGTTGGGGGCAAGAGACCCAGTACTTC.

The gene calls are TRBV28 and TRBJ2-7; TRBD1 matches at 8 bases. This CDR3 is 16 amino acids long. CDR1 and CDR2 (germline): MDHEN, SYDVKM. V was clipped by 5 bases and J by 2 bases; unmatched bases: 11. CDR3 sequence: CASSLPSGGGPYEQYF. The DNA of the CDR3 is TGTGCCAGCAGTCTCCCCTCAGGGGGCGGTCCCTACGAGCAGTACTTC.

This clone was detected a few times. The chain has TRBV29-1 and TRBJ2-3; 8 nucleotides align to TRBD2. This CDR3 region has 13 residues. Germline V lookup: CDR1 SQVTM, CDR2 ANQGSEA. Trimming removed 7 bases from V and 8 bases from J; junction bases left unmatched: 11. The CDR3 sequence: CSGSGTSFGTQYF. In nucleotides, the CDR3 is TGCAGCGGTTCCGGGACTAGTTTTGGTACGCAGTATTTT.

On this clone: This may be a read error, as it is one base from a much larger clone. V usage is TRBV10-3 and J usage is TRBJ2-7; maybe TRBD1 (5 bases). CDR3 length equals 13 residues. From germline, CDR1 is ENHRY and CDR2 SYGVKD. V lost 5 bases, J lost 3 bases, and 11 bases lay in between. CDR3 nucleotide sequence: TGTGCCATCAGTCCGGCAGGGAACTACGAGCAGTACTTC. This gives the protein CAISPAGNYEQYF.

About this clone: A single base is all that separates this from a far larger clone, so a read error is likely. The chain joins TRBV30 to TRBJ2-7; TRBD2 might be the D (5 bases). Looked up from germline, CDR1 is GTSNPN and CDR2 is SVGIG (reference sequence). CDR3 length equals 11 residues. Written as DNA, the CDR3 is TGTACCTGGAGCGAGGGCTACGAGCAGTACTTC. Encoded protein: CTWSEGYEQYF.

The chain has TRBV11-1 and TRBJ2-1; tentative D call: TRBD1 (5 bases). The CDR3 is made up of 14 amino acids. V lost 3 bases to trimming and J lost 5 bases, with 11 bases between them. CDR1 is SGHAT and CDR2 is FQDESV in the germline V gene (reference sequence). CDR3 in DNA: TGTGCCAGCAGCTTTACAGGCTCTAACAATGAGCAGTTCTTC. Translated, it gives CASSFTGSNNEQFF.

This clone occurred a few times. The J gene is TRBJ2-1, the V gene TRBV6-1; D is ambiguous. The CDR3 contains 11 residues. V was clipped by 0 bases and J by 13 bases, with 7 bases between them. Germline CDR1 and CDR2: MNHNS and SASEGT. The DNA of the CDR3 is TGTGCCAGCAGTGAAGCGGGGAAACAGTTCTTC. It codes for CASSEAGKQFF.

The V call is TRBV27, the J call TRBJ2-7, with 7 bases fitting TRBD2. Germline-derived CDR1 and CDR2 are MNHEY and SMNVEV (reference sequence). This CDR3 is built from 13 residues. V gave up 6 bases and J gave up 5 bases; unmatched junction bases: 7. The CDR3 bases are TGTGCCAGCAGGGTCTCCGGGGGGAACGAGCAGTACTTC. Protein: CASRVSGGNEQYF.

The chain has TRBV30 and TRBJ2-7, with 7 bases matching TRBD2. CDR1 GTSNPN and CDR2 SVGIG come from the germline V gene (reference sequence). Losses at the gene ends were 3 bases for V and 2 bases for J; bases not matched to a gene: 4. The CDR3 covers 13 residues. CDR3 coding DNA: TGTGCCTGGAGGCCCGGGGGGACCTACGAGCAGTACTTC. Translating it yields CAWRPGGTYEQYF. Full variable domain (missing parts from reference TRBV30 and TRBJ2-7): SQTIHQWPATLVQPVGSPLSLECTVEGTSNPNLYWYRQAAGRGLQLLFYSVGIGQISSEVPQNLSASRPQDRQFILSSKKLLLSDSGFYLCAWRPGGTYEQYFGPGTRLTVT.

The chain employs TRBV4-2 and TRBJ1-2; D is ambiguous. Trimming removed 3 bases at V and 8 bases at J, with 16 bases between. The germline V gene encodes CDR1 LGHNA and CDR2 YNFKEQ. CDR3 length equals 14 residues. The chain's CDR3 is CASSQDPPGRGYTF. The CDR3 DNA follows: TGTGCCAGCAGCCAGGACCCGCCCGGTAGGGGCTACACCTTC.